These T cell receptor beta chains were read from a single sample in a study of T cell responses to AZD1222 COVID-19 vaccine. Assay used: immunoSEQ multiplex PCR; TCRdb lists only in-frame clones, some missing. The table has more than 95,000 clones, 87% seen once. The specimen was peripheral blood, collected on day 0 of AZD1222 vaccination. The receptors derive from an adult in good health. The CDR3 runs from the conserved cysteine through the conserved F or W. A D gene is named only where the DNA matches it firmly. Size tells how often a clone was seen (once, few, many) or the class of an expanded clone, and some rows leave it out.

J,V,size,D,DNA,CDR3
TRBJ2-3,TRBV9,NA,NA,TGTGCCAGCAGCGTAGCCCCACTTGATACGCAGTATTTT,CASSVAPLDTQYF
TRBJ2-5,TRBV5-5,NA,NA,TGTGCCAGCAGCTTGGGGACCTGGGAGACCCAGTACTTC,CASSLGTWETQYF
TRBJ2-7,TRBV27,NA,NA,TGTGCCAGCAGTTTATCTGCAAACTACGAGCAGTACTTC,CASSLSANYEQYF
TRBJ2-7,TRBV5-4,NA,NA,TGTGCCAGCAGCCTGGGACCCCCAGCCCACGAGCAGTACTTC,CASSLGPPAHEQYF
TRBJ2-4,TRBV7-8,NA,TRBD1,TGTGCCAGCAGTCCAAAGGGGACAGGGGGAAACATTCAGTACTTC,CASSPKGTGGNIQYF
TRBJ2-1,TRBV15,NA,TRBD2,TGTGCCACCAGCAGAGATAGGACTAGCGGGAGCCGTGAGCAGTTCTTC,CATSRDRTSGSREQFF
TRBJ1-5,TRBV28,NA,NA,TGTGCCAGCAGTCTTTCCGGGGGCAATCAGCCCCAGCATTTT,CASSLSGGNQPQHF
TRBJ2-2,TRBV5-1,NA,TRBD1,TGCGCCAGCATGAACAGGGGGAACACCGGGGAGCTGTTTTTT,CASMNRGNTGELFF
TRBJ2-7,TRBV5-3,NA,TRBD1,TGTGCCAGAAGCGCGGACAGGTTCGGCGAGCAGTACTTC,CARSADRFGEQYF
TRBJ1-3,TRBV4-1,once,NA,TGCGCCAGCAGCCAAGATGCAGCCATCTCTGGAAACACCATATATTTT,CASSQDAAISGNTIYF
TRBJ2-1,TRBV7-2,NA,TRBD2,TGTGCCAGCAGTATAGCGGGAGTATCCTACAATGAGCAGTTCTTC,CASSIAGVSYNEQFF
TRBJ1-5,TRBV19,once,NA,TGTGCCAGTGTACCGGGTACAGGTAGCAATCAGCCCCAGCATTTT,CASVPGTGSNQPQHF
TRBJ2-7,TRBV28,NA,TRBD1,TGTGCCAGCAGTTTATCGACAGGGGCCTACGAGCAGTACTTC,CASSLSTGAYEQYF
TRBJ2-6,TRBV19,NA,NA,TGTGCCAGTAGTATAGCTACAGCTGGGGCCAACGTCCTGACTTTC,CASSIATAGANVLTF
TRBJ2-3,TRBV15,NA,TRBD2,TGTGCCACCAGCAGAGGGCTAGCGGGAGGCACAGATACGCAGTATTTT,CATSRGLAGGTDTQYF
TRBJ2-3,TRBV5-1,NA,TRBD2,TGCGCCAGTTCGGGTAGCGGGGGTTCTAGCACAGATACGCAGTATTTT,CASSGSGGSSTDTQYF
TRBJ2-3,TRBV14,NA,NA,TGTGCCAGCAGCCAAGCGGGGGAGTACACAGATACGCAGTATTTT,CASSQAGEYTDTQYF
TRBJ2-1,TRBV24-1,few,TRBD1,TGTGCCACCAACAGGGGCCCTTACAATGAGCAGTTCTTC,CATNRGPYNEQFF
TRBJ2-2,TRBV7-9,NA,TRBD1,TGTGCCAGCAGCTTAGTCCTGGGACAGGGGACCGGGGAGCTGTTTTTT,CASSLVLGQGTGELFF
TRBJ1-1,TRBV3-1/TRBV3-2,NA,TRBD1,TGTGCCAGCAGCCAAGATCCAGGGGGCACTGAAGCTTTCTTT,CASSQDPGGTEAFF
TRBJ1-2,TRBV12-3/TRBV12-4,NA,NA,TGTGCCAGCAGTTTCGGAGCGAACTATGGCTACACCTTC,CASSFGANYGYTF
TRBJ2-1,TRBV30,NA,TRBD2,TGTGCCTGGAAGCGGGATGTGGCTGAGCAGTTCTTC,CAWKRDVAEQFF
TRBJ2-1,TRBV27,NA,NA,TGTGCCAGCACCCATACCCGCCTCGGGAGCTACTCCTACAATGAGCAGTTCTTC,CASTHTRLGSYSYNEQFF
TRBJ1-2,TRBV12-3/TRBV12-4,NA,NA,TGTGCCAGCAGGGGAACTTACGGCTACACCTTC,CASRGTYGYTF
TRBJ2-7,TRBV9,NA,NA,TGTGCCAGCAGCGGCGACAGGCCAGACCACGAGCAGTACTTC,CASSGDRPDHEQYF
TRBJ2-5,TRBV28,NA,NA,TGTGCCAGCAGTCCCATGGGCTCCACACAAGAGACCCAGTACTTC,CASSPMGSTQETQYF
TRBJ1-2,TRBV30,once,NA,TGTGCCTGGAGTGTAGGGCAGGGCGCTGGCTACACCTTC,CAWSVGQGAGYTF
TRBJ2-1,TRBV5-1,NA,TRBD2,TGCGCCAGCAGCTTTAGCGGGAGGGCCAACTACAATGAGCAGTTCTTC,CASSFSGRANYNEQFF
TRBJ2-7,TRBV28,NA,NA,TGTGCCAGCACCTCAAACCGGGACGGCTTCTACGAGCAGTACTTC,CASTSNRDGFYEQYF
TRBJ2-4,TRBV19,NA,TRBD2,TGTGCCAGTAGTATAGCTGCGGCGGGGGGGCCAAACATTCAGTACTTC,CASSIAAAGGPNIQYF
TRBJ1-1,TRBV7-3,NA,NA,TGTGCCAGCAGCTTAACGGGGGATGCTGAAGCTTTCTTT,CASSLTGDAEAFF
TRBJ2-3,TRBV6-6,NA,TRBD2,TGTGCCAGCACTCGACTAGCGGGGGGGATGTCAGATACGCAGTATTTT,CASTRLAGGMSDTQYF
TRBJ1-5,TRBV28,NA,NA,TGTGCCAGCAGCAGAGGGCAGGGCCTCAATCAGCCCCAGCATTTT,CASSRGQGLNQPQHF
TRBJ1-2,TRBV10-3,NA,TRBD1,TGTGCCATCAGGGGAGATGGCCAGGGGGATAACTATGGCTACACCTTC,CAIRGDGQGDNYGYTF
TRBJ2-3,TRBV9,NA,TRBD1,TGTGCCAGCAGCGTAGCGGGACAGGGAAGCACAGATACGCAGTATTTT,CASSVAGQGSTDTQYF
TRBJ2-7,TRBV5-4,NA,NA,TGTGCCAGCAGGGGGGACACCTACGAGCAGTACTTC,CASRGDTYEQYF
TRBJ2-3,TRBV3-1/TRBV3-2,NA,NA,TGTGCCAGCAGCCAAGCTTTCGGAGGGGTTCCAGATACGCAGTATTTT,CASSQAFGGVPDTQYF
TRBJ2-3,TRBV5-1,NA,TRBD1,TGCGCCAGCAGCTCGGGGGACAGGGGCGCAGATACGCAGTATTTT,CASSSGDRGADTQYF
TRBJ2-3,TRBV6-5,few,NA,TGTGCCAGCACCCTGATGGATACGCAGTATTTT,CASTLMDTQYF
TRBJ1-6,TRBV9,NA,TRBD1,TGTGCCAGCAGCGTAGATTCGGGGACAGGACATAATTCACCCCTCCACTTT,CASSVDSGTGHNSPLHF
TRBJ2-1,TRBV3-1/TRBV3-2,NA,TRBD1,TGTGCCAGCAGCCCCCCCGGGACAGGATACAATGAGCAGTTCTTC,CASSPPGTGYNEQFF
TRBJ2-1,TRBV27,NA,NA,TGTGCCAGCAGTTTAGTTTCGGGGTACAATGAGCAGTTCTTC,CASSLVSGYNEQFF